These 19 T cell receptor beta chains were sequenced from one sample in a study of T cell responses to AZD1222 COVID-19 vaccine. The data were produced by immunoSEQ multiplex PCR, yet TCRdb's version contains in-frame clones alone and is incomplete. The repertoire holds roughly 91,000 clones, nearly 90% seen once, with roughly 2.9% in the top ten. The sequencing here drew on peripheral blood, taken on day 0 of AZD1222 vaccination. These receptors originate from an adult in good health.

V and J are TRBV2 and TRBJ1-1; unclear D gene. Germline V gene data show CDR1 as SNHLY and CDR2 as FYNNEI. This CDR3 is built from 14 residues. V lost 0 bases to trimming and J lost 4 bases, with 9 bases between them. CDR3 protein: CASSEARGLTEAFF. The DNA for the CDR3 is TGTGCCAGCAGTGAAGCCCGTGGCCTCACTGAAGCTTTCTTT.

This clone occurred once. CDR3 nucleotides: TGTGCCAGCAGCTTGGTGGGGGCAGGTCAGCCCCAGCATTTT. Amino acids: CASSLVGAGQPQHF. This chain joins TRBV5-6 and TRBJ1-5; the D gene is possibly TRBD1 (6 bases). The CDR3 length is 14 residues. CDR1 SGHDT and CDR2 YYEEEE come from the germline V gene. Deletions cut 0 bases from V and 6 bases from J, with 10 bases between.

This chain uses TRBV9 with TRBJ2-1; D might be TRBD1 (6 bases). Trimming took off 0 bases at V and 6 bases at J, with 16 bases between the two ends. The CDR3 consists of 16 residues. Looked up from germline, CDR1 is SGDLS and CDR2 is YYNGEE. Here the CDR3 reads CASSVGRAGVSNEQFF. In DNA, the CDR3 is TGTGCCAGCAGCGTAGGCCGGGCAGGGGTCAGCAATGAGCAGTTCTTC.

This chain uses TRBV7-2 with TRBJ2-7, with a tentative D call TRBD1 (5 bases). Trimming took off 5 bases at V and 0 bases at J, with 8 bases between the two ends. Germline values: CDR1 SGHTA, CDR2 FQGNSA. The CDR3 totals 13 residues. The CDR3: CASSSRVSYEQYF. CDR3 in DNA: TGTGCCAGCAGCAGCAGGGTCTCCTACGAGCAGTACTTC.

Note on this clone: Relative to the germline gene, one junction end is altered; a read error may explain this. The chain carries TRBV5-1 and TRBJ2-5; TRBD1 matches at 7 bases. The CDR3 consists of 15 residues. Per germline, CDR1 SGHRS and CDR2 YFSETQ. DNA for the CDR3: TGTGCCAGCAGCTCAAACAGGGGTTCGAGTGAGACCCAGTACTTC. As protein: CASSSNRGSSETQYF.

Here the CDR3 reads CASSPLPDTSYGYTF. The CDR3 coding sequence is TGTGCCAGCTCACCACTTCCGGACACATCCTATGGCTACACCTTC. The chain couples TRBV18 to TRBJ1-2, with TRBD1 as a possible D gene (5 bases). The ends were cut back, 1 base at V and 4 bases at J, with 13 bases in the middle. Germline V gene lookup returns CDR1 KGHSH and CDR2 LQKENI. The CDR3 runs to 15 residues.

This sequence joins TRBV2 and TRBJ2-1, with D tentatively TRBD1 (5 bases). The CDR3 contains 11 residues. Germline CDR1 reads SNHLY; CDR2 reads FYNNEI. V gave up 5 bases and J gave up 10 bases, with 9 bases separating them. CDR3 protein: CASSLSGEQFF. CDR3 DNA: TGTGCCAGCAGTTTGTCAGGGGAGCAGTTCTTC. Looking up the rest from reference TRBV2 and TRBJ2-1 gives the full variable domain: EPEVTQTPSHQVTQMGQEVILRCVPISNHLYFYWYRQILGQKVEFLVSFYNNEISEKSEIFDDQFSVERPDGSNFTLKIRSTKLEDSAMYFCASSLSGEQFFGPGTRLTVL.

This clone was detected only a few times. The chain combines TRBV18 with TRBJ2-7; TRBD1 might be the D (5 bases). The V end was cut by 5 bases, the J end by 5 bases, with 22 bases between. Germline CDR1 and CDR2: KGHSH and LQKENI. The CDR3 consists of 16 residues. The CDR3 protein is CASSGRRAPPLNEQYF. In DNA form, the CDR3 reads TGTGCCAGCTCAGGGCGCAGGGCCCCTCCTCTGAACGAGCAGTACTTC.

The gene calls are TRBV3-1 (or the pseudogene TRBV3-2) and TRBJ1-2; D unclear. CDR1 is LGHDT, CDR2 YNNKEL, per germline (reference sequence). V was clipped by 0 bases and J by 8 bases, with 10 bases between them. The CDR3 loop spans 13 amino acids. The CDR3 coding sequence is TGTGCCAGCAGCCAAGAAAGCATTAAAGGCTACACCTTC. This encodes CASSQESIKGYTF.

The chain carries TRBV4-3 and TRBJ2-6; D may be TRBD2 (6 bases). V was trimmed by 0 bases and J by 0 bases, leaving 18 bases between them. Germline-derived CDR1 and CDR2 are LGHNA and YSLEER. The CDR3 covers 20 residues. The CDR3 nucleotides are TGCGCCAGCAGCCAAGAAGGGACTTATGGGGCCCTCTCTGGGGCCAACGTCCTGACTTTC. Translated, it gives CASSQEGTYGALSGANVLTF.

On this clone: Its ends do not fully match the called genes, so a read error is possible. The V and J genes are TRBV7-7 and TRBJ1-3, with D unclear. The CDR3 is 16 residues long. In germline, CDR1 is SSHAT, CDR2 FNYEAQ (reference sequence). The CDR3 region has the DNA TGTGCTAGCAGCCCTTTGGGAAGTGACTCTGGAAACACCATATATTTT. Amino acid sequence: CASSPLGSDSGNTIYF.

The CDR3 region is CASSRRLAGGPDEQFF. The DNA of the CDR3 is TGTGCCAGCAGCCGAAGACTAGCGGGGGGGCCGGATGAGCAGTTCTTC. The chain couples TRBV7-9 to TRBJ2-1; the match to TRBD2 covers 14 bases. With V trimmed by 5 bases and J by 8 bases, 8 bases remained unmatched. CDR1 and CDR2 (germline): SEHNR, FQNEAQ (reference sequence). CDR3 length equals 16 residues.

The chain uses TRBV5-6 and TRBJ2-1; TRBD1 is a possible D gene (6 bases). There are 16 residues in the CDR3. V was pared by 4 bases and J by 4 bases, with 18 bases between. The V gene's germline CDR1 is SGHDT and CDR2 YYEEEE. CDR3 sequence (DNA): TGTGCCAGCAGCCCTACAGGGACCACTCCGTACAATGAGCAGTTCTTC. Translated, it gives CASSPTGTTPYNEQFF.

The rearrangement links TRBV11-1 to TRBJ2-5, with a weak D call TRBD2 (6 bases). Germline V CDR1 and CDR2: SGHAT, FQDESV (reference sequence). V was shortened by 4 bases and J by 7 bases, with 16 bases between the two germline ends. This CDR3 region has 14 residues. CDR3 sequence: CASSSGGAASTQYF. Written as DNA, the CDR3 is TGTGCCAGCAGCTCCGGAGGGGCCGCCTCGACCCAGTACTTC.

This sequence joins TRBV2 and TRBJ2-3; the match to TRBD1 covers 9 bases. CDR3 length equals 14 residues. The ends lost 6 bases at V and 4 bases at J; junction bases unmatched: 5. Germline CDR1 is SNHLY and CDR2 is FYNNEI. The CDR3 DNA reads TGTGCCAGCAGCCTGGGACAGGGTGCAGATACGCAGTATTTT. This gives the protein CASSLGQGADTQYF.

This clone was observed a handful of times. The chain carries TRBV7-6 and TRBJ2-2, with D unresolved. Germline-derived CDR1 and CDR2 are SGHVS and FNYEAQ. Trimming removed 2 bases from V and 0 bases from J, with 13 bases in between. CDR3 length: 17 residues. This CDR3 is CASSLFLSASNTGELFF. DNA for the CDR3: TGTGCCAGCAGCTTATTCTTATCGGCTTCGAACACCGGGGAGCTGTTTTTT. The full variable domain, rest sourced from reference TRBV7-6 and TRBJ2-2, is GAGVSQSPRYKVTKRGQDVALRCDPISGHVSLYWYRQALGQGPEFLTYFNYEAQQDKSGLPNDRFSAERPEGSISTLTIQRTEQRDSAMYRCASSLFLSASNTGELFFGEGSRLTVL.

This clone was seen only once. The chain couples TRBV21-1 to TRBJ2-1; TRBD2 is taken as the D call from the table, unchecked against the DNA. TRBV21-1 is labeled a pseudogene. The length of the CDR3 is 17 residues. The CDR3 sequence: CATSRGLAVLSYNEQFF. CDR3 sequence (DNA): TGTGCCACTTCGAGGGGACTAGCGGTCCTCTCCTACAATGAGCAGTTCTTC.

The J gene is TRBJ2-3, the V gene TRBV6-4; D might be TRBD2 (5 bases). The CDR3 has 14 amino acids. Per germline, CDR1 MRHNA and CDR2 SNTAGT. Trimming shortened V by 4 bases and J by 2 bases, and 10 bases separated the two germline ends. CDR3 in DNA: TGTGCCAGCAGTGTGCGGGCAGACACAGATACGCAGTATTTT. It is translated as CASSVRADTDTQYF.

This rearrangement joins TRBV7-3 to TRBJ2-2; D unresolved. The V end lost 2 bases, the J end lost 0 bases, and 10 bases lay between the germline ends. The CDR3 contains 16 residues. Germline V gene sequence: CDR1 SGHTA, CDR2 FQGTGA. The CDR3 reads CASSLLSDPNTGELFF. The CDR3 bases are TGTGCCAGCAGCTTATTGAGCGATCCGAACACCGGGGAGCTGTTTTTT. The full variable domain, completed using reference TRBV7-3 and TRBJ2-2, is GAGVSQTPSNKVTEKGKYVELRCDPISGHTALYWYRQSLGQGPEFLIYFQGTGAADDSGLPNDRFFAVRPEGSVSTLKIQRTERGDSAVYLCASSLLSDPNTGELFFGEGSRLTVL.